Listed here are 31 T cell receptor beta chains from one sample, sequenced in a study of OX40 agonist ivuxolimab in advanced cancers. Some clones are missing from TCRdb's copy, which holds only in-frame ones; the method was immunoSEQ multiplex PCR. The repertoire includes tens of thousands of clones, 85% of them detected once, and roughly 0.71% sits in the top ten. The sample consisted of CD4+ or CD8+ T cells sorted from blood, taken in a trial of the OX40 agonist ivuxolimab. The receptors here all came from an adult with an advanced solid tumor such as melanoma, head and neck, liver or kidney cancer.

The V call is TRBV7-9, the J call TRBJ2-7; 9 positions agree with TRBD1. The J segment lost 5 bases and the V segment lost 5 bases, leaving 7 bases of the junction unmatched. Germline V gene data show CDR1 as SEHNR and CDR2 as FQNEAQ (reference sequence). The CDR3 runs to 14 residues. The CDR3 is CASSQGQGSDEQYF. CDR3 in DNA: TGTGCCAGCAGCCAGGGACAGGGTAGCGACGAGCAGTACTTC.

This chain joins TRBV30 and TRBJ1-2; D is ambiguous. The CDR3 totals 13 residues. Germline values: CDR1 GTSNPN, CDR2 SVGIG (reference sequence). The ends were cut back, 4 bases at V and 4 bases at J, with 13 bases in the middle. The CDR3 DNA reads TGTGCCTGGACTTGTCCCCTCTGCTATGGCTACACCTTC. Translated, it gives CAWTCPLCYGYTF.

V is TRBV7-2 and J is TRBJ1-5; the D gene is possibly TRBD1 (5 bases). The V gene's germline CDR1 is SGHTA and CDR2 FQGNSA. This CDR3 spans 13 amino acids. Trimming took off 5 bases at V and 5 bases at J, with 10 bases between the two ends. As DNA, the CDR3 is TGTGCCAGCAGCCCGCAGGGTTATCAGCCCCAGCATTTT. Amino acid sequence: CASSPQGYQPQHF.

The chain uses TRBV19 and TRBJ1-2; TRBD1 agrees at 8 bases. Trimming took 1 base from V and 0 from J; bases not matched to a gene: 10. Germline V lookup: CDR1 LNHDA, CDR2 SQIVND (reference sequence). CDR3 size: 18 residues. The CDR3 DNA sequence: TGTGCCAGTAGTATAGGCGTTGGGACAGGAGGAGCTAACTATGGCTACACCTTC. This sequence encodes CASSIGVGTGGANYGYTF.

The chain is built from TRBV7-8 and TRBJ1-4; weak D call: TRBD1 (6 bases). Germline CDR1 and CDR2: SGHVS and FQNEAQ. The CDR3 is 15 residues long. The V end was cut by 5 bases, the J end by 1 base, with 11 bases between. CDR3 sequence reads: CASSPRGGTNEKLFF. The CDR3 DNA sequence: TGTGCCAGCAGCCCCAGGGGCGGAACTAATGAAAAACTGTTTTTT.

As concerns this clone: Different DNA sequences within this sample yield the same CDR3. V usage is TRBV29-1 and J usage is TRBJ2-5; tentatively, D is TRBD2 (6 bases). This CDR3 has 12 residues. CDR1 and CDR2 from the germline V gene are SQVTM and ANQGSEA. V was cut by 7 bases and J by 3 bases, with 12 bases left in between. The CDR3 spells CSARDWKETQYF. Here the CDR3 DNA reads TGCAGCGCAAGGGACTGGAAAGAGACCCAGTACTTC.

This clone has a single count. The V gene is TRBV5-1, the J gene TRBJ1-6, with TRBD1 as a possible D gene (6 bases). The V and J ends lost 5 bases and 5 bases respectively, with 11 bases between them. From germline, CDR1 is SGHRS and CDR2 YFSETQ. The CDR3 totals 14 residues. The CDR3, as DNA: TGCGCCAGCAGATTGACAGGAGATAATTCACCCCTCCACTTT. Its translation: CASRLTGDNSPLHF.

This chain links TRBV6-5 with TRBJ1-1; 7 positions agree with TRBD1. Per germline, CDR1 MNHEY and CDR2 SVGAGI. V shed 0 bases and J 0 bases; nucleotides not matched to a gene: 1. The CDR3 has 15 amino acids. CDR3 amino acids: CASSYSGTVNTEAFF. CDR3 sequence (DNA): TGTGCCAGCAGTTACTCCGGGACAGTGAACACTGAAGCTTTCTTT.

This chain joins TRBV7-2 and TRBJ2-5, with D hard to call. The CDR3 spans 14 residues. V lost 5 bases, J lost 5 bases, and 15 bases lay in between. Germline-derived CDR1 and CDR2 are SGHTA and FQGNSA. The CDR3 protein is CASSILRRGETQYF. The DNA for the CDR3 is TGTGCCAGCAGCATACTACGGAGAGGCGAGACCCAGTACTTC.

This chain links TRBV10-1 with TRBJ1-1, with D maybe TRBD1 (5 bases). CDR1 WNHNN and CDR2 SYGVQD come from the germline V gene (reference sequence). V was trimmed by 6 bases and J by 3 bases, leaving 14 bases between them. The CDR3 spans 14 residues. The CDR3 here is CASSPRQGHTEAFF. CDR3 sequence (DNA): TGCGCCAGCAGCCCCCGCCAGGGCCACACTGAAGCTTTCTTT.

J is TRBJ1-1 and V is TRBV7-8; TRBD1 matches 8 bases. Germline V lookup: CDR1 SGHVS, CDR2 FQNEAQ. The CDR3 runs 16 residues. V was clipped by 0 bases and J by 5 bases; unmatched bases: 8. The CDR3 DNA follows: TGTGCCAGCAGCTTAGCGAGGCAGGGGGCGAGGACTGAAGCTTTCTTT. It is translated as CASSLARQGARTEAFF.

In its sample, this clone was seen a few times. This sequence joins TRBV11-2 and TRBJ1-3, with D unresolved. The CDR3 contains 16 residues. Between the trimmed V and J ends, which lost 1 base and 0 bases, there was a span of 10 bases. Per germline, CDR1 SGHAT and CDR2 FQNNGV. The CDR3 sequence: CASSLVPGFSGNTIYF. The CDR3 nucleotides read TGTGCCAGCAGCTTAGTCCCGGGTTTCTCTGGAAACACCATATATTTT.

V and J are TRBV9 and TRBJ2-1; 11 nucleotides line up with TRBD2. J gave up 4 bases and V 4 bases, and 4 bases lay outside the gene matches. Per the germline V gene, CDR1 is SGDLS and CDR2 is YYNGEE. The length of the CDR3 is 15 residues. The CDR3, as DNA: TGTGCCAGCAGCTTGGGACTAGCGGCTTACAATGAGCAGTTCTTC. This encodes CASSLGLAAYNEQFF.

This sequence joins TRBV6-1 and TRBJ2-2, with D perhaps TRBD2 (6 bases). The CDR3 sequence is 15 residues long. The V end was cut by 5 bases, the J end by 2 bases, with 12 bases between. CDR1 MNHNS and CDR2 SASEGT come from the germline V gene. Here the CDR3 DNA reads TGTGCCAGCAGTTCCCGGGGGAGCAACACCGGGGAGCTGTTTTTT. Protein product: CASSSRGSNTGELFF.

This chain uses TRBV4-1 with TRBJ1-4; no reliable D call. Deletions cut 1 base from V and 10 bases from J, with 10 bases between. Looked up from germline, CDR1 is MGHRA and CDR2 is YSYEKL. The CDR3 sequence is 13 residues long. The CDR3 DNA follows: TGCGCCAGCAGCCAAGCGTGGGTGGGAAAACTGTTTTTT. Encoded protein: CASSQAWVGKLFF.

This chain links TRBV5-8 with TRBJ2-1; a weak D match, TRBD2 (6 bases). V dropped 0 bases and J dropped 6 bases, with 16 bases sitting between them. This CDR3 is built from 16 residues. Per germline, CDR1 SGHTS and CDR2 YDEGEE. CDR3 in amino acids: CASSLGLGGLINEQFF. For the CDR3, the DNA is TGTGCCAGCAGCTTGGGTTTGGGGGGTCTAATCAATGAGCAGTTCTTC.

This rearrangement joins TRBV5-1 to TRBJ2-6; 7 nucleotides match TRBD1. Trimming cost V 4 bases and J 0 bases; bases outside gene matches: 7. The germline V gene encodes CDR1 SGHRS and CDR2 YFSETQ. The CDR3 length is 17 residues. The CDR3 DNA is TGCGCCAGCAGCAAGGGACAGATCCTCTCTGGGGCCAACGTCCTGACTTTC. Residues: CASSKGQILSGANVLTF.

The CDR3 DNA reads TGTGCCAGCGCCACAGGGGATCGGTTCACTGAAGCTTTCTTT. Amino acids: CASATGDRFTEAFF. V and J are TRBV19 and TRBJ1-1; 7 positions agree with TRBD1. CDR3 length: 14 amino acids. The J segment lost 4 bases and the V segment lost 9 bases, leaving 11 bases of the junction unmatched. The V gene's germline CDR1 is LNHDA and CDR2 SQIVND (reference sequence).

The J gene is TRBJ2-3, the V gene TRBV19; 10 bases match TRBD1. The CDR3 sequence is 19 residues long. Losses at the gene ends were 0 bases for V and 1 base for J; bases not matched to a gene: 10. CDR1 and CDR2 from the germline V gene are LNHDA and SQIVND (reference sequence). CDR3 protein: CASSIDSDRGVGGTDTQYF. The DNA for the CDR3 is TGTGCCAGTAGTATAGATTCGGACAGGGGGGTTGGGGGCACAGATACGCAGTATTTT. The full variable domain, completed using reference TRBV19 and TRBJ2-3, is DGGITQSPKYLFRKEGQNVTLSCEQNLNHDAMYWYRQDPGQGLRLIYYSQIVNDFQKGDIAEGYSVSREKKESFPLTVTSAQKNPTAFYLCASSIDSDRGVGGTDTQYFGPGTRLTVL.

This clone was seen a single time. The V gene is TRBV7-3, the J gene TRBJ2-7, with D possibly matching TRBD1 (6 bases). Germline V CDR1 and CDR2: SGHTA, FQGTGA. The CDR3 has 14 amino acids. The ends were cut back, 5 bases at V and 5 bases at J, with 16 bases in the middle. CDR3 sequence (DNA): TGTGCCAGCAGCCCCTCCGGACAGAATCACGAGCAGTACTTC. It yields the protein CASSPSGQNHEQYF.

Remarks on this clone: This sample includes further DNA sequences coding for the same CDR3. The chain joins TRBV7-9 to TRBJ2-5; no reliable D call. Germline values: CDR1 SEHNR, CDR2 FQNEAQ (reference sequence). The CDR3 has 13 residues. Trimming pared 1 base from V and 5 bases from J, leaving 8 bases between. CDR3 protein: CASSLVGRETQYF. The CDR3 bases are TGTGCCAGCAGCTTAGTGGGTAGGGAGACCCAGTACTTC.

The rearrangement uses TRBV29-1 and TRBJ2-2, with D hard to call. V was cut by 7 bases and J by 0 bases, with 9 bases left in between. The CDR3 sequence is 13 residues long. The germline V gene encodes CDR1 SQVTM and CDR2 ANQGSEA. The CDR3 DNA reads TGCAGCGCTCGGCCTCCGAACACCGGGGAGCTGTTTTTT. It translates to CSARPPNTGELFF.

V gene TRBV15 combines with J gene TRBJ2-5; D may be TRBD1 or TRBD2 (6 bases each). Germline assignment: CDR1 LNHNV and CDR2 YYDKDF (reference sequence). Trimming shortened V by 5 bases and J by 4 bases, and 17 bases separated the two germline ends. This CDR3 is built from 15 residues. The CDR3 DNA is TGTGCCACCAGCGGATTCCAGGGGAGGCGAGAGACCCAGTACTTC. Amino acids: CATSGFQGRRETQYF.

The chain recombines TRBV7-3 with TRBJ1-1, with no clear D. Trimming took off 5 bases at V and 0 bases at J, with 13 bases between the two ends. Germline V gene data show CDR1 as SGHTA and CDR2 as FQGTGA. The CDR3 is made up of 15 amino acids. CDR3 sequence: CASSLEPWVNTEAFF. CDR3 DNA sequence: TGTGCCAGCAGCCTTGAACCCTGGGTGAACACTGAAGCTTTCTTT.

This clone was detected only once. The chain links TRBV29-1 to TRBJ2-7, with D possibly being TRBD2 (6 bases). This CDR3 has 15 amino acids. CDR1 and CDR2 (germline): SQVTM, ANQGSEA. The V end lost 3 bases, the J end lost 2 bases, and 17 bases lay between the germline ends. The CDR3 bases are TGCAGCGTTGATGGGCAGGGAGGACCAGCCTACGAGCAGTACTTC. Translation gives CSVDGQGGPAYEQYF.

The chain couples TRBV10-3 to TRBJ2-7; either TRBD1 or TRBD2 may supply D (5 bases each). Germline V CDR1 and CDR2: ENHRY, SYGVKD. Trimming left V 3 bases short and J 0 bases short, with 9 bases between. The CDR3 loop spans 14 amino acids. CDR3 sequence reads: CAISEFGGSYEQYF. Written as DNA, the CDR3 is TGTGCCATCAGTGAATTTGGGGGCTCCTACGAGCAGTACTTC.

The chain recombines TRBV6-6 with TRBJ1-4, with 11 positions matching TRBD1. Germline CDR1 MNHNY, CDR2 SVGAGI (reference sequence). V shed 5 bases and J 7 bases; nucleotides not matched to a gene: 6. CDR3 length equals 15 residues. CDR3 sequence (DNA): TGTGCCAGCAGTCCCACGGGACAGGGGGTTGAAAAACTGTTTTTT. It encodes CASSPTGQGVEKLFF.

This chain's CDR3 is CASSPGTGELFF. The CDR3, as DNA: TGTGCCAGCAGTCCAGGGACCGGGGAGCTGTTTTTT. J is TRBJ2-2 and V is TRBV5-4; TRBD1 might be the D (5 bases). Per germline, CDR1 SGHNT and CDR2 YYREEE (reference sequence). V lost 5 bases and J 5 bases, leaving 7 bases between the germline ends. The CDR3 length is 12 residues. Complete variable domain (other parts from reference TRBV5-4 and TRBJ2-2): ETGVTQSPTHLIKTRGQQVTLRCSSQSGHNTVSWYQQALGQGPQFIFQYYREEENGRGNFPPRFSGLQFPNYSSELNVNALELDDSALYLCASSPGTGELFFGEGSRLTVL.

This clone was counted a single time. The rearrangement links TRBV7-2 to TRBJ2-4; D is possibly TRBD1 (5 bases). The V gene's germline CDR1 is SGHTA and CDR2 FQGNSA. The germline V and J ends were trimmed by 3 bases and 6 bases, with 9 bases remaining between them. This CDR3 has 13 amino acids. The CDR3 nucleotides are TGTGCCAGCAGCTTGGGGCGGAGAAACATTCAGTACTTC. Protein sequence: CASSLGRRNIQYF.

The V call is TRBV6-1, the J call TRBJ2-1; TRBD2 matches at 10 bases. CDR3 length: 15 residues. The V gene end was trimmed by 7 bases and the J gene end by 6 bases; junction bases not matched to a gene: 9. Germline loops: CDR1 MNHNS, CDR2 SASEGT. Here the CDR3 DNA reads TGTGCCAGCACACCCCTAGCGGGGGTTTTCAATGAGCAGTTCTTC. Protein sequence: CASTPLAGVFNEQFF.

CDR3 coding DNA: TGTGCCAGCGGGTGGGACTCTGGGGCCAACGTCCTGACTTTC. This gives the protein CASGWDSGANVLTF. The chain uses TRBV6-5 and TRBJ2-6; D is undetermined. V was trimmed by 8 bases and J by 0 bases, leaving 8 bases between them. The CDR3 length is 14 residues. Germline V gene data show CDR1 as MNHEY and CDR2 as SVGAGI.